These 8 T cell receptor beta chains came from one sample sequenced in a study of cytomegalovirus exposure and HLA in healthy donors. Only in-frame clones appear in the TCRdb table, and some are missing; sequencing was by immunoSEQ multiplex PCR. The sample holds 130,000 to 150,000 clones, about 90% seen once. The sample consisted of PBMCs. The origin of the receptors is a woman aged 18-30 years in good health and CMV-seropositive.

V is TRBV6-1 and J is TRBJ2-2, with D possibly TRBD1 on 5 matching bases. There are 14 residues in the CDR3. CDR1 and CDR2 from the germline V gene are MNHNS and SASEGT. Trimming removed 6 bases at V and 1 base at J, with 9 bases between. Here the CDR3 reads CASRFGQNTGELFF. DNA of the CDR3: TGTGCCAGCAGATTTGGACAGAACACCGGGGAGCTGTTTTTT.

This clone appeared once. The CDR3, as DNA: TGTGCCAGCAGTTCCAGGCGGGGGGACACTGAAGCTTTCTTT. Its translation is CASSSRRGDTEAFF. J is TRBJ1-1 and V is TRBV27; TRBD1 is a possible D gene (5 bases). Trimming left V 4 bases short and J 3 bases short, with 12 bases between. CDR1 and CDR2 (germline): MNHEY, SMNVEV (reference sequence). This CDR3 contains 14 residues.

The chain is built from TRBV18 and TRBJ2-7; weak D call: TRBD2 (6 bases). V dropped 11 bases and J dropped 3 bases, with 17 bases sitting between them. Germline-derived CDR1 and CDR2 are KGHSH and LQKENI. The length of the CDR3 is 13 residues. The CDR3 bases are TGTGCCGGGTCCCCCGGGCGGGGCTACGAGCAGTACTTC. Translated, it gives CAGSPGRGYEQYF.

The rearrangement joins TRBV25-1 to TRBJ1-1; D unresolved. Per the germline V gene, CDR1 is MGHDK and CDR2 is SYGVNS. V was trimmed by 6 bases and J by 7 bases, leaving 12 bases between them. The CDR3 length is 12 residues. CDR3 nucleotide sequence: TGTGCCAGCAGCAGGTTTAATGGTGAAGCTTTCTTT. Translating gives CASSRFNGEAFF. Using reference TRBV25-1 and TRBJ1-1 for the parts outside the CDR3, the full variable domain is EADIYQTPRYLVIGTGKKITLECSQTMGHDKMYWYQQDPGMELHLIHYSYGVNSTEKGDLSSESTVSRIRTEHFPLTLESARPSHTSQYLCASSRFNGEAFFGQGTRLTVV.

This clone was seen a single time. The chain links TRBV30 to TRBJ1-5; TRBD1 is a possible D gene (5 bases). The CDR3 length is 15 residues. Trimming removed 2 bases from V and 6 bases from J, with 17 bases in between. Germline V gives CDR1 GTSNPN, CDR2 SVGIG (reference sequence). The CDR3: CAWSPKSGAGQPQHF. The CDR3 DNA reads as TGTGCCTGGAGTCCCAAAAGCGGGGCGGGTCAGCCCCAGCATTTT.

The CDR3 reads CASSLRGGGISYEQYF. The CDR3 nucleotides are TGTGCCAGCAGCCTCCGGGGTGGAGGGATCTCCTACGAGCAGTACTTC. The rearrangement links TRBV11-1 to TRBJ2-7; a possible D gene is TRBD2 (6 bases). Trimming pared 5 bases from V and 0 bases from J, leaving 17 bases between. CDR1 is SGHAT, CDR2 FQDESV, per germline (reference sequence). This CDR3 has 16 amino acids.

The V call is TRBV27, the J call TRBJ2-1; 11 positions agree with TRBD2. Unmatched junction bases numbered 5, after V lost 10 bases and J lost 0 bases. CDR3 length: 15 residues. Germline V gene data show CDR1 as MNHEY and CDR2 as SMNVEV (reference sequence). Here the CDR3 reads CATGTSGGSYNEQFF. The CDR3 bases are TGTGCCACTGGGACTAGCGGCGGCTCCTACAATGAGCAGTTCTTC.

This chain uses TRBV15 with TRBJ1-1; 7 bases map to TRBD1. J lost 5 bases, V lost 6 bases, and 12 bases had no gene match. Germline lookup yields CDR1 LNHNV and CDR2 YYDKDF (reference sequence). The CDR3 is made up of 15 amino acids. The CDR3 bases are TGTGCCACCAGTAGTGACAGGGAGATGGAGACTGAAGCTTTCTTT. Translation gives CATSSDREMETEAFF.